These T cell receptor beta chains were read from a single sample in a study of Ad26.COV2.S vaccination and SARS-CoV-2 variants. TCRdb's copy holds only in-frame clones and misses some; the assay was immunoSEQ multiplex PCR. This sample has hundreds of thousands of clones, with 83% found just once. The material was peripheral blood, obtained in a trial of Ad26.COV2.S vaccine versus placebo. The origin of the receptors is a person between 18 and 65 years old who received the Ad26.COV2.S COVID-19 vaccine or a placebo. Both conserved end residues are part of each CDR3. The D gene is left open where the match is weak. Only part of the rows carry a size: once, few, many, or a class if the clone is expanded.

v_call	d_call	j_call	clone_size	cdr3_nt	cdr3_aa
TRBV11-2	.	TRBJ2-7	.	TGTGCCAGCAGCCCGGTCACCTACTACGAGCAGTACTTC	CASSPVTYYEQYF
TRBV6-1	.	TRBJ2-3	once	TGTGCCAGCAGTACCAGGGATACGCAGTATTTT	CASSTRDTQYF
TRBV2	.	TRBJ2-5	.	TGTGCCAGCAGTGAAGCCAGACTCCGAGGGGAGACCCAGTACTTC	CASSEARLRGETQYF
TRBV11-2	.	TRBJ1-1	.	TGTGCCAGCAGCATTACGACGGATTCAGAAGCTTTCTTT	CASSITTDSEAFF
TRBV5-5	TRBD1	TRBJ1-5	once	TGTGCCAGCAGAAACCCGGGACAGCGACAGCCCCAGCATTTT	CASRNPGQRQPQHF
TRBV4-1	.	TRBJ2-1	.	TGCGCCAGCAGCCAACCGGCGCGGAGCTCCTACAATGAGCAGTTCTTC	CASSQPARSSYNEQFF
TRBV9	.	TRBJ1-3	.	TGTGCCAGCAGCGTAGGTCAGGGAGGCGGAAACACCATATATTTT	CASSVGQGGGNTIYF
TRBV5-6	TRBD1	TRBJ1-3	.	TGTGCCAGCAGCTTAGCCGGGACAGGGGCTGGAAACACCATATATTTT	CASSLAGTGAGNTIYF
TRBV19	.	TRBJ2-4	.	TGTGCCAGTAGTCCAGGCCAGGCTTTAAACATTCAGTACTTC	CASSPGQALNIQYF
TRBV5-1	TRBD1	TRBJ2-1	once	TGCGCCAGCAGTTCCACGGGACAGGGGGCCAGAGAGCAGTTCTTC	CASSSTGQGAREQFF
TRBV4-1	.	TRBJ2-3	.	TGCGCCAGCAGCCAAGATAACGGAGATACGCAGTATTTT	CASSQDNGDTQYF
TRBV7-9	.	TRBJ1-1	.	TGTGCCAGCAGCTTAAAGGCCATGAACACTGAAGCTTTCTTT	CASSLKAMNTEAFF
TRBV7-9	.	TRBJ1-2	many	TGTGCCAGCAGCTTAATCCGATGGGGCTACACCTTC	CASSLIRWGYTF
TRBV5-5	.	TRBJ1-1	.	TGTGCCAGCAGCCGAGCCACGGGGGAGGGCACTGAAGCTTTCTTT	CASSRATGEGTEAFF
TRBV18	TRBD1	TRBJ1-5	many	TGTGCCAGCTCATCCCAGGGGGCGCAGGGGCAGCCCCAGCATTTT	CASSSQGAQGQPQHF
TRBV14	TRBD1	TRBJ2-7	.	TGTGCCAGCAGCCAAGGGTGGACAGGGCCAACCTACGAGCAGTACTTC	CASSQGWTGPTYEQYF
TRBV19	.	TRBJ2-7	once	TGTGCCAGTGGTTGGGGGGCCCTAGGTGAGCAGTACTTC	CASGWGALGEQYF
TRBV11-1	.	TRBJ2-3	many	TGTGCCAGCAGCTTCGGGACACCGTCGGATACGCAGTATTTT	CASSFGTPSDTQYF
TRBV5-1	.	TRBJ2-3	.	TGCGCCAGCAGCTTGGCCCCTGACATAGGGGGTCCAGATACGCAGTATTTT	CASSLAPDIGGPDTQYF
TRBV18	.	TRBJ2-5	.	TGTGCCAGCTCACCGGCAGGGGGGGAAGAGACCCAGTACTTC	CASSPAGGEETQYF
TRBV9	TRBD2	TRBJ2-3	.	TGTGCCAGCAGCGTGGGACTAGCGGGGCAGGGGAATACGCAGTATTTT	CASSVGLAGQGNTQYF
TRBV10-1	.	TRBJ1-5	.	TGCGCCAGCAGTGAGGCAGGGGAGGCCCATAGCAATCAGCCCCAGCATTTT	CASSEAGEAHSNQPQHF
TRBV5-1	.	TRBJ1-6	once	TGCGCCAGCAGCCCCGGAAAGAGCTTCTATAATTCACCCCTCCACTTT	CASSPGKSFYNSPLHF
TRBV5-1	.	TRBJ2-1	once	TGCGCCAGCAGTACAGGGGGGGACAATGAGCAGTTCTTC	CASSTGGDNEQFF
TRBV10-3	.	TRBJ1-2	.	TGTGCCATCAGAGGGACGGAATATGGCTACACCTTC	CAIRGTEYGYTF
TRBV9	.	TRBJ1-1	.	TGTGCCAGCAGCGTAGGTCTGGGGTCGAACACTGAAGCTTTCTTT	CASSVGLGSNTEAFF
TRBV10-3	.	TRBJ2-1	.	TGTGCCATCAGTTCCCCGTCTGAGCAGTTCTTC	CAISSPSEQFF
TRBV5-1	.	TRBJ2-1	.	TGCGCCAGCAGCGTGCAGGGCAATGAGCAGTTCTTC	CASSVQGNEQFF
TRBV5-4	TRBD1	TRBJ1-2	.	TGTGCCAGCAGCGGGACAGGGGGGAGGGTCTATGGCTACACCTTC	CASSGTGGRVYGYTF
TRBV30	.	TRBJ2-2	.	TGTGCCTGGAGTGTAGGGGTCCGCGGCGGGGAGCTGTTTTTT	CAWSVGVRGGELFF
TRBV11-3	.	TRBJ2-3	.	TGTGCCAGCAGCGTCAGCGGGCTAAACACAGATACGCAGTATTTT	CASSVSGLNTDTQYF
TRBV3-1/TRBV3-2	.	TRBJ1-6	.	TGTGCCAGCAGCCAAGGCAAAGGGAGTTCACCCCTCCACTTT	CASSQGKGSSPLHF
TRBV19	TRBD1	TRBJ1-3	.	TGTGCCACCCAGGACAGGCCTAACTCTGGAAACACCATATATTTT	CATQDRPNSGNTIYF
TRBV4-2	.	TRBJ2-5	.	TGTGCCAGCAGCCAAGATGTAAAACCCCAAGAGACCCAGTACTTC	CASSQDVKPQETQYF
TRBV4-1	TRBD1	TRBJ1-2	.	TGCGCCAGCAGCCAAGAAATCCAGGGGGTTAGGTATGGCTACACCTTC	CASSQEIQGVRYGYTF
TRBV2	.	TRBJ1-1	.	TGTGCCAGCTCAAGAGGGGTCGTGAACACTGAAGCTTTCTTT	CASSRGVVNTEAFF
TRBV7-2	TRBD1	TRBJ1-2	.	TGTGCCAGCAGCTCCTGGCTTACAGGGGGCGTTGGCTACACCTTC	CASSSWLTGGVGYTF
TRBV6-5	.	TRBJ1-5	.	TGTGCCAGCAGTTACTCGATCGGGGGAGGACAGCCCCAGCATTTT	CASSYSIGGGQPQHF
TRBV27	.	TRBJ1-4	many	TGTGCCAGCAGTTTATCCAGAGCTAATGAAAAACTGTTTTTT	CASSLSRANEKLFF
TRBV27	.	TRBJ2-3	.	TGTGCCAGCAGTTCTTGGACGCCTACCTCAGATACGCAGTATTTT	CASSSWTPTSDTQYF
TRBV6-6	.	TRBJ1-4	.	TGTGCCAGCAGTACGACGTCCCGGGTAGAAAAACTGTTTTTT	CASSTTSRVEKLFF
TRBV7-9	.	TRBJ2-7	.	TGTGCCAGCAGCTTAGAAGTCTTCTACGAGCAGTACTTC	CASSLEVFYEQYF
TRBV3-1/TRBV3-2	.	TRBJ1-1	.	TGTGCCAGCAGCCGCTTACAGGCGAACACTGAAGCTTTCTTT	CASSRLQANTEAFF
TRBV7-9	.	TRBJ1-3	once	TGTGCCAGCAGCTTATTGTCGGTGGGGTACACCATATATTTT	CASSLLSVGYTIYF
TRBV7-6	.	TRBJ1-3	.	TGTGCCAGCAGCGGCCCTAGGGGGGCCCCCGCGTGGGGAAACACCATATATTTT	CASSGPRGAPAWGNTIYF
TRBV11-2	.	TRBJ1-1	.	TGTGCCAGCAGCCAGCAGCCTAGCGGGAACACTGAAGCTTTCTTT	CASSQQPSGNTEAFF
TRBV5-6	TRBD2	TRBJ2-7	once	TGTGCCAGCAGCCGCGGACTAGTGGGGTCCTACGAGCAGTACTTC	CASSRGLVGSYEQYF
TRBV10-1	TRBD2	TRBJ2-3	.	TGCGCCAGCAGTGAGGGTAATGCGGGAGAGGATACGCAGTATTTT	CASSEGNAGEDTQYF
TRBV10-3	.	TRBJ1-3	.	TGTGCCACCCGGGGGAGCAACACCATATATTTT	CATRGSNTIYF
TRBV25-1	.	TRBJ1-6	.	TGTGCCAGCAGTGAACACGCAACAGCGATTAATTCACCCCTCCACTTT	CASSEHATAINSPLHF
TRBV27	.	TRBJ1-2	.	TGTGCCAGCAGTTTTGGGGGAGGCTATGGCTACACCTTC	CASSFGGGYGYTF
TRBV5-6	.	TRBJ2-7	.	TGTGCCAGCAGCACTGGCCCCTACGAGCAGTACTTC	CASSTGPYEQYF
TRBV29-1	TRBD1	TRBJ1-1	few	TGCAGCGTCGGGACAGGGGTCGACGCTTTCTTT	CSVGTGVDAFF